Each of the 3 T cell receptor beta chains below was sequenced from the same sample in a study of stem cell transplantation in POMP-related autoinflammatory disease. Assay: immunoSEQ multiplex PCR; the TCRdb copy retains only in-frame clones and omits some. The sample lists more than 25,000 clones; about 86% were seen once. Specimen: CD4+ T cells from PBMCs, collected before stem cell transplantation. Receptors were obtained from a human donor with POMP-related autoinflammation and immune dysregulation (PRAID).

The rearrangement uses TRBV4-1 and TRBJ2-3; unclear D gene. CDR3 size: 15 residues. Trimming removed 4 bases at V and 2 bases at J, with 13 bases between. In germline, CDR1 is MGHRA, CDR2 YSYEKL. CDR3 loop: CASSRISSSTDTQYF. The CDR3 DNA reads TGCGCCAGCAGCCGAATTAGCTCGTCCACAGATACGCAGTATTTT.

The chain joins TRBV7-9 to TRBJ1-1, with 7 bases aligning to TRBD1. There are 11 residues in the CDR3. V lost 6 bases, J lost 8 bases, and 3 bases stayed unmatched. The germline V gene has CDR1 SEHNR and CDR2 FQNEAQ (reference sequence). DNA for the CDR3: TGTGCCAGCAGTAGGGACAGCGAAGCTTTCTTT. Protein: CASSRDSEAFF.

CDR3 in amino acids: CAWAGQGAGEQYF. The CDR3 bases are TGTGCCTGGGCGGGACAGGGGGCTGGTGAGCAGTACTTC. V and J are TRBV30 and TRBJ2-7; 12 bases line up with TRBD1. V gave up 5 bases and J gave up 7 bases; unmatched junction bases: 6. Germline loops: CDR1 GTSNPN, CDR2 SVGIG (reference sequence). This CDR3 is built from 13 residues. The full variable domain, rest sourced from reference TRBV30 and TRBJ2-7, is SQTIHQWPATLVQPVGSPLSLECTVEGTSNPNLYWYRQAAGRGLQLLFYSVGIGQISSEVPQNLSASRPQDRQFILSSKKLLLSDSGFYLCAWAGQGAGEQYFGPGTRLTVT.